This TCR beta chain was obtained from a study of CD4 T cells in relation to SARS-CoV-2 and coronaviruses. CDR3 length: 14 amino acids. Germline CDR1 SGDLS, CDR2 YYNGEE. Trimming took 5 bases from V and 3 from J, leaving 14 bases between them. Study observations and caveats: In roughly 65% of donors, memory CD4+ clonotypes crossrecognized SARS-CoV-2 and at least one common cold coronavirus spike. Monoreactive clones expanded significantly more to SARS-CoV-2 than crossreactive clones did.

This clone has more than one count but fewer than ten. Its target is unknown. Sequencing used immunoSEQ multiplex PCR; TCRdb keeps in-frame clones, though not all of them. Of approximately 20,000 clones listed, about 80% are singletons. CD4+ T cells from unexposed donors were obtained before the COVID-19 pandemic (2011-2018). Isolation of CD4+ T cells took place after about 9 days in culture. The chain carries TRBV9 and TRBJ1-2; D may be TRBD1 (6 bases). The sample was CD4+ T cells from PBMCs, cultured in vitro. This receptor was identified in a human donor in good health. The DNA of the CDR3 is TGTGCCAGCAGAGGAAACAGGGTGGACTATGGCTACACCTTC. This gives the protein CASRGNRVDYGYTF.